The text below deals with one T cell receptor (beta chain). Vbeta (60) and Jbeta (13) primers were used in the PCR. Clones were sequenced by immunoSEQ multiplex PCR, and TCRdb holds only the in-frame ones, with some missing. The sample is made up of under 200,000 clones, and the top ten hold roughly 1.9% of it. In germline, CDR1 is SGHRS, CDR2 YFSETQ. Trimming took 4 bases from V and 8 from J; bases not matched to a gene: 6. This CDR3 spans 15 amino acids. The source of the sample is a study of cytomegalovirus exposure and HLA in healthy donors. The TCR comes from a man under 40 in good health and CMV-seronegative. Source material: PBMCs. The chain is built from TRBV5-1 and TRBJ1-4, with 12 nucleotides matching TRBD1. CDR3 nucleotides: TGCGCCAGCAGCGCCGGGACAGGGGGCCGGGAAAAACTGTTTTTT. Translated: CASSAGTGGREKLFF.